This T cell receptor beta chain was sequenced in a study of blood T cell repertoires in COVID-19. Study at large: There were acute and convalescent COVID-19 samples, and they came from the United States, Italy and Spain. Sources were T cells, B-cell-depleted T cells, or PBMCs; the material itself was cDNA or gDNA.

This clone was counted between two and nine times. In the source study's methods: By means of reference gene primer amplification, nucleated cell counts were estimated. Profiled with immunoSEQ multiplex PCR; TCRdb holds only in-frame clones, not every one. V and J calls and clone size are those listed in that table; D and trimming were worked out from the DNA. The sample lists 63,000 or so clones; around 80% were seen once. The TCR sequence derives from a human donor in a cohort sampled during active COVID-19. Sample: peripheral blood.

CDR3 coding DNA: TGTGCCAGCGACGAACAGGGTGCGGCCCACGAGCAGTACTTC. Its protein is CASDEQGAAHEQYF. The V and J genes are TRBV2 and TRBJ2-7; TRBD1 is a possible D gene (6 bases). CDR3 size: 14 residues. Germline loops: CDR1 SNHLY, CDR2 FYNNEI. V dropped 8 bases and J dropped 5 bases, with 19 bases sitting between them.